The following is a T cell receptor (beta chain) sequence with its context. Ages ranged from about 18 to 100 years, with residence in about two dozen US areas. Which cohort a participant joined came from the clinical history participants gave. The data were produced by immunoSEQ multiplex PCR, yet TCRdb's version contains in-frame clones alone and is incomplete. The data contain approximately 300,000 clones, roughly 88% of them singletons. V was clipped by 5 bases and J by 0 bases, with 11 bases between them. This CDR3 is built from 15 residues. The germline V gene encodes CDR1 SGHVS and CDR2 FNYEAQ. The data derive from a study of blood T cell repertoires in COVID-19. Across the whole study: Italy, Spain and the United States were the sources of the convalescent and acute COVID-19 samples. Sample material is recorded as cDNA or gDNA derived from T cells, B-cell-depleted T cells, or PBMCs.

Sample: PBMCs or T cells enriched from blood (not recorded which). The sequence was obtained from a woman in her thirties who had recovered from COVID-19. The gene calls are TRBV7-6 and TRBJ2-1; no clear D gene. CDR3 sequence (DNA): TGTGCCAGCAGCACGGGTCCTAGCTCCTACAATGAGCAGTTCTTC. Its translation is CASSTGPSSYNEQFF.